Listed below are T cell receptor beta chains from one sample, sequenced in a study of blood T cell repertoires in COVID-19. The data were produced by immunoSEQ multiplex PCR, yet TCRdb's version contains in-frame clones alone and is incomplete. The data contain 110,000 or so clones, around 85% of them seen just once; the ten biggest clones take up 1.5% to 1.8%. Sample: peripheral blood. These receptors all stem from a man aged 50 to 59 with acute or convalescent COVID-19. The CDR3 runs from the conserved cysteine through the conserved F or W. A D gene is named only where the DNA matches it firmly. Expanded clones get a size class; other rows say once, few or many, or leave the size out.

V gene	clone size	J gene	D gene	CDR3 protein	CDR3 DNA
TRBV29-1	few	TRBJ2-1	TRBD1	CSVVSGTGAYNEQFF	TGCAGCGTTGTTTCGGGGACAGGGGCCTACAATGAGCAGTTCTTC
TRBV19	few	TRBJ1-5	NA	CASTGHGGGQPQHF	TGTGCCAGTACCGGCCATGGGGGGGGGCAGCCCCAGCATTTT
TRBV24-1	few	TRBJ2-1	TRBD2	CATSDPRGAAYNEQFF	TGTGCCACCAGTGATCCGCGGGGGGCGGCGTACAATGAGCAGTTCTTC
TRBV5-1	NA	TRBJ2-2	TRBD1	CASSPTGGYTGELFF	TGCGCCAGCAGCCCAACAGGGGGATACACCGGGGAGCTGTTTTTT
TRBV9	NA	TRBJ1-1	NA	CASSVDPRKAMDTEAFF	TGTGCCAGCAGCGTAGATCCGCGAAAAGCCATGGACACTGAAGCTTTCTTT
TRBV5-1	once	TRBJ2-3	NA	CASSFNYGGGTDTQYF	TGCGCCAGCAGCTTCAATTATGGGGGCGGCACAGATACGCAGTATTTT
TRBV4-2	NA	TRBJ1-6	NA	CASSQDLTGYSPLHF	TGTGCCAGCAGCCAAGATCTAACAGGGTATTCACCCCTCCACTTT
TRBV7-3	few	TRBJ1-6	NA	CASSPGGNSPLHF	TGTGCCAGCAGCCCCGGGGGTAATTCACCCCTCCACTTT
TRBV10-3	NA	TRBJ1-2	TRBD1	CAIRGTGLGYTF	TGTGCCATCAGGGGGACAGGGCTGGGCTACACCTTC
TRBV2	NA	TRBJ2-3	TRBD2	CASWTSGGAYTQYF	TGTGCCTCCTGGACTAGCGGGGGGGCTTATACGCAGTATTTT
TRBV5-1	NA	TRBJ2-3	NA	CASSSQGVGRADTQYF	TGCGCCAGCAGCTCACAGGGAGTTGGCAGGGCAGATACGCAGTATTTT
TRBV19	NA	TRBJ1-6	TRBD1	CASRTQGSNSPLHF	TGTGCCAGTAGGACACAGGGGTCTAATTCACCCCTCCACTTT
TRBV12-3/TRBV12-4	NA	TRBJ1-1	NA	CASSLTGRTEAFF	TGTGCCAGCAGTCTAACAGGGAGAACTGAAGCTTTCTTT
TRBV19	NA	TRBJ1-5	NA	CASRRQSGNQPQHF	TGTGCCAGTAGGCGACAGAGCGGCAATCAGCCCCAGCATTTT
TRBV28	once	TRBJ1-5	NA	CASSFPGRAGNQPQHF	TGTGCCAGCAGTTTCCCCGGCAGGGCGGGCAATCAGCCCCAGCATTTT
TRBV11-2	NA	TRBJ1-6	TRBD1	CASRLETGPNSPLHF	TGTGCCAGCAGATTAGAGACAGGGCCAAATTCACCCCTCCACTTT
TRBV10-3	NA	TRBJ1-4	TRBD1	CATRQGAGNEKLFF	TGTGCCACCCGACAGGGGGCGGGTAATGAAAAACTGTTTTTT
TRBV28	NA	TRBJ1-1	NA	CASSLEGGTEAFF	TGTGCCAGCAGTTTAGAAGGCGGCACTGAAGCTTTCTTT
TRBV5-4	many	TRBJ2-7	NA	CASSPGGSNEQYF	TGTGCCAGCAGCCCCGGGGGATCGAACGAGCAGTACTTC
TRBV6-5	NA	TRBJ2-7	NA	CASMKYQKTAYEQYF	TGTGCCAGCATGAAATACCAAAAAACAGCCTACGAGCAGTACTTC
TRBV9	few	TRBJ1-2	TRBD1	CASSARTGVNYGYTF	TGTGCCAGCAGCGCAAGGACAGGGGTAAACTATGGCTACACCTTC
TRBV5-1	NA	TRBJ2-7	TRBD2	CAASPGGSGDEQYF	TGCGCCGCCTCCCCCGGGGGGTCCGGCGACGAGCAGTACTTC
TRBV10-1	NA	TRBJ2-2	TRBD2	CASSDLPTSGHGELFF	TGCGCCAGCAGTGACCTCCCGACTAGCGGGCACGGGGAGCTGTTTTTT
TRBV6-5	NA	TRBJ1-1	NA	CASRSRRDNEAFF	TGTGCCAGCAGATCCCGCCGGGACAACGAAGCTTTCTTT
TRBV9	NA	TRBJ1-3	NA	CASSVWSSGNTIYF	TGTGCCAGCAGCGTCTGGAGCTCTGGAAACACCATATATTTT
TRBV4-1	NA	TRBJ2-7	TRBD1	CASSRTPGTGVEQYF	TGCGCCAGCAGCCGCACCCCAGGGACAGGGGTCGAGCAGTACTTC
TRBV5-4	NA	TRBJ2-1	TRBD2	CASSLALAGVNEQFF	TGTGCCAGCAGCTTGGCCCTAGCGGGGGTTAATGAGCAGTTCTTC
TRBV21-1	NA	TRBJ2-1	NA	CASSNRGTGSEQFF	TGTGCCAGCAGCAACAGAGGGACAGGGAGTGAGCAGTTCTTC
TRBV11-2	NA	TRBJ1-1	TRBD1	CASSPGQGRTEAFF	TGTGCCAGCAGCCCCGGACAGGGCCGCACTGAAGCTTTCTTT
TRBV11-2	NA	TRBJ2-7	NA	CASSLDVRGNEQYF	TGTGCCAGCAGCTTAGACGTCAGGGGAAACGAGCAGTACTTC
TRBV7-9	once	TRBJ1-1	TRBD1	CASSFQTGGFTEAFF	TGTGCCAGCAGCTTCCAAACAGGGGGCTTCACTGAAGCTTTCTTT
TRBV6-5	NA	TRBJ1-2	TRBD1	CASSPSTGLNYGYTF	TGTGCCAGCAGCCCCTCGACAGGGCTTAACTATGGCTACACCTTC
TRBV2	few	TRBJ1-2	NA	CASSGGTTSNYGYTF	TGTGCCAGCAGTGGAGGGACAACCTCTAACTATGGCTACACCTTC
TRBV5-6	few	TRBJ1-2	NA	CASSLTGGHYGYTF	TGTGCCAGCAGCTTGACGGGCGGGCACTATGGCTACACCTTC
TRBV2	NA	TRBJ1-1	TRBD1	CASRGTGGSTTEAFF	TGTGCCAGCAGGGGGACAGGGGGATCTACCACTGAAGCTTTCTTT
TRBV11-3	NA	TRBJ2-3	NA	CASSTHTDTQYF	TGTGCCAGCAGCACACACACAGATACGCAGTATTTT
TRBV5-1	NA	TRBJ2-2	NA	CASNPSLSTGELFF	TGCGCCAGCAACCCTAGCCTATCTACCGGGGAGCTGTTTTTT
TRBV5-1	few	TRBJ2-6	NA	CASSLFGETGANVLTF	TGCGCCAGCAGCTTATTCGGAGAGACCGGGGCCAACGTCCTGACTTTC
TRBV6-4	NA	TRBJ2-3	TRBD2	CASSDSPSGGSTDTQYF	TGTGCCAGCAGTGACTCCCCTAGCGGGGGCTCCACAGATACGCAGTATTTT
TRBV5-1	once	TRBJ2-5	TRBD2	CASSLGAGGLETQYF	TGCGCCAGCAGCTTGGGAGCGGGGGGGCTTGAGACCCAGTACTTC
TRBV19	NA	TRBJ2-7	TRBD2	CASSRRGGDEQYF	TGTGCCAGTAGTCGCCGGGGGGGCGACGAGCAGTACTTC
TRBV2	NA	TRBJ2-3	NA	CASRGDKFTDTQYF	TGTGCCAGCCGAGGGGACAAGTTCACAGATACGCAGTATTTT
TRBV5-6	once	TRBJ1-6	NA	CASNNQGGSPLHF	TGTGCCAGCAATAACCAGGGTGGTTCACCCCTCCACTTT
TRBV5-4	NA	TRBJ1-3	NA	CASSPTGPEASGNTIYF	TGTGCCAGCAGCCCGACAGGCCCAGAGGCCTCTGGAAACACCATATATTTT
TRBV2	once	TRBJ1-3	NA	CASRVGPGNTIYF	TGTGCCAGCCGGGTGGGGCCTGGAAACACCATATATTTT
TRBV30	NA	TRBJ2-2	TRBD1	CAWSVGGGTGELFF	TGTGCCTGGAGTGTAGGGGGCGGCACCGGGGAGCTGTTTTTT
TRBV13	NA	TRBJ1-2	NA	CASSLQKTNYGYTF	TGTGCCAGCAGCTTACAGAAAACGAACTATGGCTACACCTTC
TRBV6-5	NA	TRBJ1-1	NA	CASSFFPEAFF	TGTGCCAGCAGTTTCTTCCCCGAAGCTTTCTTT